This T cell receptor beta chain appears in the sequencing data of a study of cytomegalovirus exposure and HLA in healthy donors. Data came from immunoSEQ multiplex PCR; TCRdb stores just in-frame clones and leaves some out. Of around 400,000 clones listed, more than 80% are singletons. V was shortened by 6 bases and J by 4 bases, with 9 bases between the two germline ends. Germline-derived CDR1 and CDR2 are MDHEN and SYDVKM. This CDR3 region has 12 residues. Study-level results: Most TCRs appeared rarely, but some public TCRs recurred in many donors.

About this clone itself: Its antigen is unknown. Other DNA variants within this sample encode the same CDR3.

The sequence came from a woman aged 18-29 years in good health and CMV-seronegative. V gene TRBV28 combines with J gene TRBJ1-2; maybe TRBD1 (6 bases). Sequenced: PBMCs. The CDR3 nucleotides are TGTGCCAGCAGCCGGACAGCCTATGGCTACACCTTC. The encoded protein is CASSRTAYGYTF.